The source of this T cell receptor beta chain is a study of long-term antiretroviral therapy in people with HIV. Points from the study as a whole: Samples were collected from about 2003 to 2018 under possibly less effective ART regimens. In samples taken after ART, diversity increased but remained below transplant donor control levels.

The V gene's germline CDR1 is SEHNR and CDR2 FQNEAQ (reference sequence). The V end lost 5 bases, the J end lost 0 bases, and 12 bases lay between the germline ends. CDR3 length: 15 residues. At least one PBMC sample before ART and at least two after were required. Without exception, participants with HIV were treated in the United States. Survey level was the resolution at which the v3.0 immunoSEQ assay ran. Produced via immunoSEQ multiplex PCR; TCRdb's table is partial and in-frame only. The sample records about 24,000 clones, 80% to 90% being singletons. On this clone itself: Its antigen is still unknown.

The input for sequencing was unsorted PBMCs, taken 1.2 years after starting antiretroviral therapy. This rearrangement joins TRBV7-9 to TRBJ2-3; a possible D gene is TRBD2 (6 bases). This sequence was found in a man aged 45-60 years with HIV. CDR3 in amino acids: CASSPPGVSTDTQYF. In DNA form, the CDR3 reads TGTGCCAGCAGCCCCCCGGGGGTTAGCACAGATACGCAGTATTTT.